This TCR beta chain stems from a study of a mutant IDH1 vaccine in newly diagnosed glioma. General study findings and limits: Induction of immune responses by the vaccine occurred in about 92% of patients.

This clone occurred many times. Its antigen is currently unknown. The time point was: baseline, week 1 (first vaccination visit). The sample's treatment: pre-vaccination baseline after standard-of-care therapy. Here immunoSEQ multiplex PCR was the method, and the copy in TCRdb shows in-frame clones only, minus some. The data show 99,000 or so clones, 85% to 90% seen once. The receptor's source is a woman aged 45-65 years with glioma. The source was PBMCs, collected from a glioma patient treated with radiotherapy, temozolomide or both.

CDR3 loop: CSARNSYEQYF. The CDR3 DNA sequence: TGCAGCGCACGGAACTCCTACGAGCAGTACTTC. The rearrangement joins TRBV29-1 to TRBJ2-7; D call uncertain. The CDR3 covers 11 residues. Germline V gives CDR1 SQVTM, CDR2 ANQGSEA. Trimming took 7 bases from V and 0 from J, leaving 7 bases between them.